This T cell receptor beta chain originates from a study of cytomegalovirus exposure and HLA in healthy donors (dated by TCRdb to 2017 to 2019). About the investigation overall: According to a later analysis, one platform produced both the 100 to 150 validation repertoires and the 666 repertoires of the first cohort. Besides the first cohort of roughly 660 subjects, a separate validation cohort made up of 120 different subjects was used. The study aimed to test whether signatures of past pathogen exposure could be identified by cataloging public T cell receptors. To predict cytomegalovirus infection status, the study combined high-throughput TCR immunosequencing, statistical association of individual TCRs with disease status, and machine learning.

Library construction relied on the immunoSEQ multiplex PCR assay. The study's own analysis went as follows. To diagnose cytomegalovirus status from the catalog of TCR beta chain sequences, a statistical classification framework was built. Not all clones reach the TCRdb copy of this immuneACCESS table, which keeps in-frame sequences only. Checked studies attribute under half of the gap to unresolved V genes and leave the rest unexplained. V, J and clone size reflect that table, while D and trimming were determined from the DNA. This sample lists about 63,000 clones; more than 80% were detected once. The ten largest clones represent 1.2% of the sample. Study-wide findings and limitations: A total of roughly 160 TCR beta chains were listed by the study as associated with cytomegalovirus. Subsequent analysis determined that TCRs grouped into clusters in the first cohort also showed a tendency toward co-occurrence across the 120 validation repertoires, and 94% of cluster scores exceeded 0. According to the authors, the approach could potentially be generalized to other disease states and immunological phenotypes. The classifier was reported to diagnose cytomegalovirus status with high specificity and sensitivity in both the original cohort and the validation cohort. In vitro tests confirmed that a few of the cytomegalovirus-associated TCR beta chains recognize cytomegalovirus antigens. Most TCR sequences were observed very rarely across donors, whereas some public TCRs were present in many individuals. A later analysis had no HLA typing for the validation cohort, so co-occurrence there was scored across all 120 or so repertoires.

Counted from cysteine to phenylalanine, this CDR3 has 11 amino acids. Here the CDR3 DNA is all that survives: 33 bases in frame from base 1. CDR1 and CDR2, per the germline V gene, are SNHLY and FYNNEI. V loses 7 bases, J loses 11 bases, and the germline ends lie 14 bases apart. Separate from the approximately 700-subject first cohort, the validation cohort of roughly 120 subjects was the group to which the donors belonged. As for this clone: No cognate antigen has been identified for it. Base qualities are not recorded, but no much larger clone differs from it by a single base.

The source of this sequence is a woman under 30 in good health and CMV-seronegative. Input material: PBMCs. The V and J segments used are TRBV2 and TRBJ1-1; matching of 6 bases hints at TRBD1 as the D gene. The CDR3 has the sequence CASNTGWLAFF. Read as DNA, the sequence is TGTGCCAGCAACACAGGGTGGTTGGCTTTCTTT.